This passage covers 24 T cell receptor beta chains from one sample sequenced in a study of T cell repertoires in cytomegalovirus infection. TCRdb used MiXCR to reprocess the reads, holding one entry per CDR3 protein. This table has approximately 300,000 distinct CDR3 sequences, 25% to 30% appearing once. No antigen is known for these receptors. The input for sequencing was cultured PBMCs, taken from culture after CMV antigen stimulation. Every receptor here comes from a human donor in good health (CMV status not recorded). Some clones in this sample may be carry-over from other donors' samples.

V and J are TRBV5-1 and TRBJ1-5; D uncertain. This CDR3 comprises 15 residues. Trimming shortened V by 0 bases and J by 4 bases, and 11 bases separated the two germline ends. The germline V gene encodes CDR1 SGHRS and CDR2 YFSETQ. In nucleotides, the CDR3 is TGCGCCAGCAGCTTGGACGGGGATTTAAATCAGCCCCAGCATTTT. Translation: CASSLDGDLNQPQHF.

The sample holds a few counts of this clonotype. This sequence joins TRBV6-6 and TRBJ2-7, with TRBD1 as a possible D gene (6 bases). Germline CDR1 MNHNY, CDR2 SVGAGI (reference sequence). Trimming cost V 9 bases and J 2 bases, with 11 bases left between them. The CDR3 has 12 residues. CDR3 sequence (DNA): TGTGCCAGTCGACGGGACACCTACGAGCAGTACTTC. Amino acids: CASRRDTYEQYF.

This chain uses TRBV7-9 with TRBJ2-1; 8 bases are a match to TRBD1. Germline CDR1 and CDR2: SEHNR and FQNEAQ (reference sequence). V shed 1 base, J shed 2 bases, and the junction held 10 bases outside the gene matches. This CDR3 comprises 18 residues. The CDR3 is CASSLGRGAGGPYNEQFF. The CDR3 nucleotides are TGTGCCAGCAGCTTAGGGCGTGGTGCAGGGGGCCCCTACAATGAGCAGTTCTTC.

This clonotype was seen a few times. The V call is TRBV6-1, the J call TRBJ1-5; 7 positions agree with TRBD1. In germline, CDR1 is MNHNS, CDR2 SASEGT. The junction had 3 bases not matched to a gene; V was cut back by 4 bases and J by 0 bases. The CDR3 totals 15 residues. The CDR3 protein is CASSVGQASNQPQHF. The DNA for the CDR3 is TGTGCCAGCAGTGTCGGACAGGCTAGCAATCAGCCCCAGCATTTT.

This clonotype was detected only a few times. This chain uses TRBV27 with TRBJ2-3; 7 bases fit TRBD1. V lost 3 bases, J lost 6 bases, and 6 bases stayed unmatched. This CDR3 has 14 residues. The V gene's germline CDR1 is MNHEY and CDR2 SMNVEV (reference sequence). CDR3 DNA: TGTGCCAGCAGTTTGACAGGGCCCTCCGATACGCAGTATTTT. Translating gives CASSLTGPSDTQYF.

For the CDR3, the DNA is TGCGCCAGCAGCCAAAATACTGCGGGACAGGGCGATCAGCCCCAGCATTTT. The encoded protein is CASSQNTAGQGDQPQHF. The V and J genes are TRBV4-1 and TRBJ1-5; 9 bases fit TRBD1. Germline V gene sequence: CDR1 MGHRA, CDR2 YSYEKL. Unmatched junction bases numbered 10, after V lost 2 bases and J lost 5 bases. The CDR3 has 17 amino acids.

This clonotype was recorded a few times. The chain uses TRBV7-9 and TRBJ1-2; no clear D. CDR3 length: 14 residues. The V end lost 3 bases, the J end lost 3 bases, and 11 bases lay between the germline ends. Germline loops: CDR1 SEHNR, CDR2 FQNEAQ (reference sequence). The CDR3: CASSFSSVDYGYTF. CDR3 coding DNA: TGTGCCAGCAGCTTCAGTTCCGTGGACTATGGCTACACCTTC.

This chain uses TRBV2 with TRBJ2-1; 10 bases line up with TRBD1. This CDR3 has 15 residues. V was clipped by 7 bases and J by 1 base; unmatched bases: 4. Germline values: CDR1 SNHLY, CDR2 FYNNEI. CDR3 in amino acids: CASKEGQGSYNEQFF. The DNA for the CDR3 is TGTGCCAGCAAAGAGGGACAGGGGTCCTACAATGAGCAGTTCTTC.

The V call is TRBV11-2, the J call TRBJ2-4, with 13 bases identical to TRBD2. The CDR3 consists of 17 residues. V lost 5 bases and J lost 1; bases outside the gene matches: 5. Germline loops: CDR1 SGHAT, CDR2 FQNNGV. In DNA form, the CDR3 reads TGTGCCAGCAGCCCACTAGCGGGGGGGCTGGCCAAAAACATTCAGTACTTC. Its protein product is CASSPLAGGLAKNIQYF.

This clonotype was detected only a few times. The rearrangement links TRBV27 to TRBJ2-1; maybe TRBD2 (6 bases). The V end was cut by 5 bases, the J end by 5 bases, with 13 bases between. Germline loops: CDR1 MNHEY, CDR2 SMNVEV (reference sequence). The CDR3 has 14 amino acids. The CDR3 DNA is TGTGCCAGCAGTGGGAGCGGGTTCAACAATGAGCAGTTCTTC. Translated: CASSGSGFNNEQFF.

This clonotype came up a few times. The J gene is TRBJ2-3, the V gene TRBV19; D is unresolved. Per the germline V gene, CDR1 is LNHDA and CDR2 is SQIVND (reference sequence). This CDR3 has 14 residues. Deletions cut 5 bases from V and 3 bases from J, with 12 bases between. Here the CDR3 reads CASSPGRATDTQYF. The CDR3 DNA reads as TGTGCCAGTAGTCCCGGTAGGGCTACAGATACGCAGTATTTT.

The rearrangement uses TRBV6-6 and TRBJ2-3; TRBD1 aligns across 10 bases. With V trimmed by 6 bases and J by 6 bases, 6 bases remained unmatched. The V gene's germline CDR1 is MNHNY and CDR2 SVGAGI (reference sequence). The CDR3 length is 14 residues. Written as DNA, the CDR3 is TGTGCCAGCAGGATCCCGGGACAGGGGGATACGCAGTATTTT. It yields the protein CASRIPGQGDTQYF.

The chain is built from TRBV7-8 and TRBJ1-1; D remains ambiguous. CDR3 length: 15 amino acids. V was trimmed by 8 bases and J by 0 bases, leaving 16 bases between them. In germline, CDR1 is SGHVS, CDR2 FQNEAQ. CDR3 in amino acids: CASALGTGVNTEAFF. The CDR3 DNA follows: TGTGCCAGCGCCCTAGGTACCGGGGTGAACACTGAAGCTTTCTTT.

This clonotype was seen more than once but under ten times. This chain joins TRBV5-1 and TRBJ1-2, with 9 nucleotides matching TRBD1. CDR3 length: 15 residues. Germline CDR1 SGHRS, CDR2 YFSETQ. The J segment lost 4 bases and the V segment lost 4 bases, leaving 8 bases of the junction unmatched. The CDR3 sequence: CASSGGTGFGYGYTF. The DNA of the CDR3 is TGCGCCAGCAGCGGCGGGACAGGGTTTGGCTATGGCTACACCTTC.

The chain uses TRBV20-1 and TRBJ1-5; a possible D gene is TRBD1 (6 bases). CDR1 is DFQATT and CDR2 is SNEGSKA in the germline V gene (reference sequence). The CDR3 has 15 amino acids. Trimming removed 5 bases from V and 3 bases from J, with 17 bases in between. The CDR3: CSARPRTALNQPQHF. The CDR3 bases are TGCAGTGCTCGCCCTAGGACAGCTCTCAATCAGCCCCAGCATTTT.

There are a few counts of this clonotype. The chain carries TRBV6-6 and TRBJ2-2, with 7 bases matching TRBD2. The trim removed 7 bases at V and 8 bases at J, leaving 10 bases unmatched. The CDR3 has 14 residues. The V gene's germline CDR1 is MNHNY and CDR2 SVGAGI (reference sequence). The CDR3 loop is CASMLAAFGGELFF. For the CDR3, the DNA is TGTGCCAGCATGCTAGCGGCTTTTGGAGGGGAGCTGTTTTTT.

This clonotype was observed at least ten times. This chain connects TRBV5-1 to TRBJ2-1; the D gene is possibly TRBD2 (6 bases). This CDR3 has 14 residues. Between the trimmed V and J ends, which lost 7 bases and 3 bases, there was a span of 14 bases. Germline values: CDR1 SGHRS, CDR2 YFSETQ. The DNA of the CDR3 is TGCGCCAGCTCCACGGGAGAGCTCTACAATGAGCAGTTCTTC. This sequence encodes CASSTGELYNEQFF.

Many counts were recorded for this clonotype. The rearrangement joins TRBV7-3 to TRBJ1-1, with 7 nucleotides matching TRBD1. The germline CDR1 and CDR2 sequences are SGHTA and FQGTGA. Unmatched junction bases numbered 12, after V lost 4 bases and J lost 4 bases. The length of the CDR3 is 16 residues. CDR3 loop: CASSSPSSGGSTEAFF. The CDR3 bases are TGTGCCAGCAGCTCCCCGTCCTCAGGGGGAAGCACTGAAGCTTTCTTT.

This clonotype was seen a few times. The V call is TRBV19, the J call TRBJ1-5; D gene ambiguous. From germline, CDR1 is LNHDA and CDR2 SQIVND (reference sequence). V was clipped by 5 bases and J by 7 bases, with 12 bases between them. The CDR3 contains 13 residues. This CDR3 is CASSWGSEQPQHF. The CDR3, as DNA: TGTGCCAGTAGTTGGGGTTCTGAGCAGCCCCAGCATTTT.

This clonotype was observed a handful of times. This sequence joins TRBV5-4 and TRBJ2-7, with D perhaps TRBD1 (5 bases). Germline values: CDR1 SGHNT, CDR2 YYREEE (reference sequence). The V end was cut by 2 bases, the J end by 7 bases, with 13 bases between. The CDR3 is 13 residues long. CDR3 in DNA: TGTGCCAGCAGCTTAGGGCAGGGATCAGAGCAGTACTTC. This translates into CASSLGQGSEQYF.

There are a few counts of this clonotype. The chain links TRBV12-3 or TRBV12-4 to TRBJ1-2, with 10 bases that match TRBD1. With 7 bases clipped from V and 4 bases from J, the junction kept 6 bases outside the gene matches. This CDR3 region has 14 residues. CDR3 loop: CASTDRGPIYGYTF. The DNA for the CDR3 is TGTGCCAGCACCGACAGGGGGCCGATCTATGGCTACACCTTC.

The J gene is TRBJ2-1, the V gene TRBV5-6; D is uncertain. CDR1 is SGHDT and CDR2 is YYEEEE in the germline V gene. The CDR3 runs 15 residues. V lost 0 bases and J lost 4, with 11 bases in between. CDR3 protein: CASSLGGLAYNEQFF. The CDR3 coding sequence is TGTGCCAGCAGCTTGGGAGGCCTCGCTTACAATGAGCAGTTCTTC.

This clonotype was counted many times. The genes are TRBV7-9 and TRBJ1-1; D not certain. The V and J ends lost 6 bases and 4 bases respectively, with 12 bases between them. The CDR3 runs to 13 residues. CDR1 is SEHNR, CDR2 FQNEAQ, per germline (reference sequence). CDR3 bases: TGTGCCAGCAGTCCACGGGTGGCCACTGAAGCTTTCTTT. It translates to CASSPRVATEAFF.

There are many counts of this clonotype. J is TRBJ2-3 and V is TRBV12-3 or TRBV12-4; D remains unclear. The CDR3 length is 14 residues. V was clipped by 6 bases and J by 0 bases, with 10 bases between them. CDR3 DNA: TGTGCCAGCAGGAGCAGCTCTAGCACAGATACGCAGTATTTT. This codes for CASRSSSSTDTQYF.